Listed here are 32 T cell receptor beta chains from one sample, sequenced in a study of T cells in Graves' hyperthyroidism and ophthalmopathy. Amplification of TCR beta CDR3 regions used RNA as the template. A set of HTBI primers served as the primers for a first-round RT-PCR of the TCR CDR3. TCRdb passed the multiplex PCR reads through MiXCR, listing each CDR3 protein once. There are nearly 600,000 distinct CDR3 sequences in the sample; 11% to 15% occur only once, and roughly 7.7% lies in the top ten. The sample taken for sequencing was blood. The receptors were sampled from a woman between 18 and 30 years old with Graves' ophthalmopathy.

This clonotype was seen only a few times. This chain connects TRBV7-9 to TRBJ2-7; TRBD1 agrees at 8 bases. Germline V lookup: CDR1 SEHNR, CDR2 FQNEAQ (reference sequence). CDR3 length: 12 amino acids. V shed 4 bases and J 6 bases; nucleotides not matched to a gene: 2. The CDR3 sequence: CASSWDRSEQYF. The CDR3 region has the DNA TGTGCCAGCAGCTGGGACAGGAGCGAGCAGTACTTC.

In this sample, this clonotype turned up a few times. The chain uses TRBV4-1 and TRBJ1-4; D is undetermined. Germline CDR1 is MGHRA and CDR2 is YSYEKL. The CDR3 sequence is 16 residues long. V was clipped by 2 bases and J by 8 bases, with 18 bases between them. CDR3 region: CASSQLHRGSGEKLFF. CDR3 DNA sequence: TGCGCCAGCAGCCAACTACACCGAGGATCCGGGGAAAAACTGTTTTTT.

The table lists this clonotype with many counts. CDR3 in amino acids: CSAWDSPSSYEQYF. CDR3 nucleotides: TGCAGTGCTTGGGACTCCCCTAGCTCCTACGAGCAGTACTTC. This rearrangement joins TRBV20-1 to TRBJ2-7; weak D call: TRBD2 (6 bases). Germline lookup yields CDR1 DFQATT and CDR2 SNEGSKA (reference sequence). The CDR3 runs to 14 residues. Trimming cost V 5 bases and J 0 bases, with 14 bases left between them.

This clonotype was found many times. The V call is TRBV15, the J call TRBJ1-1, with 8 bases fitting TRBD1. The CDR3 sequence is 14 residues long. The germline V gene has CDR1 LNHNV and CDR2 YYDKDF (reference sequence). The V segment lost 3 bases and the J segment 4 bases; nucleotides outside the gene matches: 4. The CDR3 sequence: CATSSRQGPTEAFF. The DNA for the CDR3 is TGTGCCACCAGCAGCCGACAGGGGCCCACTGAAGCTTTCTTT.

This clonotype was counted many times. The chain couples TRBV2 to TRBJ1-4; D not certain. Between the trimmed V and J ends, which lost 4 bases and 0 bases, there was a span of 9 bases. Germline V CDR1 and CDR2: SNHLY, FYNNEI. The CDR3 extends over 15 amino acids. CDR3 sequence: CASSGRIPTNEKLFF. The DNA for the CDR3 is TGTGCCAGCAGTGGGAGGATTCCAACTAATGAAAAACTGTTTTTT.

CDR3 DNA: TGTGCCAGCAGCCCGACTAGCGGGGGGGCCAATGAGCAGTTCTTC. This encodes CASSPTSGGANEQFF. This chain links TRBV11-2 with TRBJ2-1; 14 positions agree with TRBD2. The CDR3 is 15 residues long. Germline values: CDR1 SGHAT, CDR2 FQNNGV. The junction had 3 bases not matched to a gene; V was cut back by 5 bases and J by 6 bases.

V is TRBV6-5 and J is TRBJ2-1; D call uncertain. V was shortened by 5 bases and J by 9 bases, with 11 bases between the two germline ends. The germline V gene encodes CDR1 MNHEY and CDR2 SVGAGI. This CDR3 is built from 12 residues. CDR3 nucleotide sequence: TGTGCCAGCAGTAACCACGGTGGTGAGCAGTTCTTC. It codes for CASSNHGGEQFF.

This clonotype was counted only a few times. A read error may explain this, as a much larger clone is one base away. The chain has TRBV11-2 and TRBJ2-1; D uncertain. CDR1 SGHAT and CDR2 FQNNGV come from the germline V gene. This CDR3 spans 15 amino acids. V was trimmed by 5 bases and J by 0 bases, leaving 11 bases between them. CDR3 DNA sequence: TGTGCCAGCAGCGATGGCTACTACTCCTACAATGAGCAGTTCTTC. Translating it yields CASSDGYYSYNEQFF.

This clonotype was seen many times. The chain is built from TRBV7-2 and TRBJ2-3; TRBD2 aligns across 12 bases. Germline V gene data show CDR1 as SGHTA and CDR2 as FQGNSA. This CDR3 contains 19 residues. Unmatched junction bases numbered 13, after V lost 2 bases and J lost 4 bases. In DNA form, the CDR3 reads TGTGCCAGCAGCTTATGTTCTAGCGGGAGGGCCCATTCCGCAGATACGCAGTATTTT. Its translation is CASSLCSSGRAHSADTQYF.

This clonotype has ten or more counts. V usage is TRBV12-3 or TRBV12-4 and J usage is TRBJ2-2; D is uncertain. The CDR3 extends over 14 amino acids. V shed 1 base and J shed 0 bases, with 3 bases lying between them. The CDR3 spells CASSLGSNTGELFF. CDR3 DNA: TGTGCCAGCAGTTTAGGCTCGAACACCGGGGAGCTGTTTTTT.

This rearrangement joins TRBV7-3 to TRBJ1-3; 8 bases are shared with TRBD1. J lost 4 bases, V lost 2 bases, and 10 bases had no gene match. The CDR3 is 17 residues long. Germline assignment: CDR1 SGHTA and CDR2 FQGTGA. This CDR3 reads CASSLRPGQAFGNTIYF. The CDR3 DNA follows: TGTGCCAGCAGCTTACGGCCGGGACAGGCTTTCGGAAACACCATATATTTT.

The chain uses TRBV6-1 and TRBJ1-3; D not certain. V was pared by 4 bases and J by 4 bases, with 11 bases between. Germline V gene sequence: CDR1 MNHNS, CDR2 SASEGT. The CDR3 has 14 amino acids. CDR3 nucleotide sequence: TGTGCCAGCAGTGTCAATATCCCAGGAAACACCATATATTTT. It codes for CASSVNIPGNTIYF.

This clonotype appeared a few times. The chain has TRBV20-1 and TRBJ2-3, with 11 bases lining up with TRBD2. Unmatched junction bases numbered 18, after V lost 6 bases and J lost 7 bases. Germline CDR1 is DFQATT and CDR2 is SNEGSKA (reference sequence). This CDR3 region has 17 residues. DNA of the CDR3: TGCAGTGCGAGGGGCTTTGTTGGGCTAGCGGGAGGAAATACGCAGTATTTT. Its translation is CSARGFVGLAGGNTQYF.

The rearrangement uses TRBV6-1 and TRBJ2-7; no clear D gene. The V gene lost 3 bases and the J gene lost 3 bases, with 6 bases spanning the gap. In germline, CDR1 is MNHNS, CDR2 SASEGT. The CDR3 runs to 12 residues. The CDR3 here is CASSDTSYEQYF. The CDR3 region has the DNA TGTGCCAGCAGTGACACAAGCTACGAGCAGTACTTC.

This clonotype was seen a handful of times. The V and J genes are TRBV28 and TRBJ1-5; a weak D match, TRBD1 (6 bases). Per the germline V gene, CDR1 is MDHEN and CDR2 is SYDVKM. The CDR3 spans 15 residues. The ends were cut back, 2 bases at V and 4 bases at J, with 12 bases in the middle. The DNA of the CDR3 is TGTGCCAGCAGTTTAGCTCTGACAGGTAATCAGCCCCAGCATTTT. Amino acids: CASSLALTGNQPQHF.

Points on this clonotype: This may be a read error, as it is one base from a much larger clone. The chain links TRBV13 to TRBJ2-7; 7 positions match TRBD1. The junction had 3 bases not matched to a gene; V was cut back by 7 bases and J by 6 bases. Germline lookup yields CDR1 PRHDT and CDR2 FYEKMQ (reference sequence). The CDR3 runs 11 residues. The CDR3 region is CASTHRGEQYF. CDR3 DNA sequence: TGTGCCAGCACCCACAGGGGCGAGCAGTACTTC.

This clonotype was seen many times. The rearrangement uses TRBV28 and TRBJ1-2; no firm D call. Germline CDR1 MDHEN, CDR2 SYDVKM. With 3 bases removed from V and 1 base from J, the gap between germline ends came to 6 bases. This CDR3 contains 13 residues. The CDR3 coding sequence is TGTGCCAGCAGTTTTGGTAGTAACTATGGCTACACCTTC. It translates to CASSFGSNYGYTF.

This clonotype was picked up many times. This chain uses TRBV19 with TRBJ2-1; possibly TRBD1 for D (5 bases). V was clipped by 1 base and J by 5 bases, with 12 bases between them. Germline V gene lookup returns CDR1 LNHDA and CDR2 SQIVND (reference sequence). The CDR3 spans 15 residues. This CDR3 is CASSIGGTDHNEQFF. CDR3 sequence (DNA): TGTGCCAGTAGTATAGGGGGCACTGACCACAATGAGCAGTTCTTC. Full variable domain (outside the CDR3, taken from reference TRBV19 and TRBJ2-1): DGGITQSPKYLFRKEGQNVTLSCEQNLNHDAMYWYRQDPGQGLRLIYYSQIVNDFQKGDIAEGYSVSREKKESFPLTVTSAQKNPTAFYLCASSIGGTDHNEQFFGPGTRLTVL.

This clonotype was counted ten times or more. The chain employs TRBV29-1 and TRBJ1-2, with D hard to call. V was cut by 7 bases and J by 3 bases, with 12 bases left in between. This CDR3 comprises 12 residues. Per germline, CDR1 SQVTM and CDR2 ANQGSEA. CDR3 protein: CSASQRDYGYTF. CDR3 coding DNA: TGCAGCGCGTCTCAGAGAGACTATGGCTACACCTTC.

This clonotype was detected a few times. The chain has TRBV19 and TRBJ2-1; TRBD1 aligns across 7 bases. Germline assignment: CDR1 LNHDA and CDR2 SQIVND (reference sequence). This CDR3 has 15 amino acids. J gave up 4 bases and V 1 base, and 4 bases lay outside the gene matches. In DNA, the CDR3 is TGTGCCAGTAGTATAGCCGGGACAGTTTACAATGAGCAGTTCTTC. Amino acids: CASSIAGTVYNEQFF.

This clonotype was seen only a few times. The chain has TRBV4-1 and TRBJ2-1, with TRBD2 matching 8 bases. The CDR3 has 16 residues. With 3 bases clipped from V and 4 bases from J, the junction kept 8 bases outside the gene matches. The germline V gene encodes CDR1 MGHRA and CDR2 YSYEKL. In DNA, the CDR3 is TGCGCCAGCAGCCACCGGGGGGGCCCCAGGTACAATGAGCAGTTCTTC. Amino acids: CASSHRGGPRYNEQFF.

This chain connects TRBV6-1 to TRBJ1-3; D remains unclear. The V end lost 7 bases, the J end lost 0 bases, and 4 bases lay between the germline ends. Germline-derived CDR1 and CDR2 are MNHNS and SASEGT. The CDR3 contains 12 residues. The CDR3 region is CASTVSGNTIYF. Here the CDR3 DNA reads TGTGCCAGCACAGTCTCTGGAAACACCATATATTTT.

CDR3 protein: CASSWSPGQGALMGAFF. The CDR3 DNA sequence: TGTGCCAGTAGTTGGTCACCGGGACAGGGGGCTTTGATGGGAGCTTTCTTT. This sequence joins TRBV19 and TRBJ1-1, with TRBD1 matching over 12 bases. V was pared by 5 bases and J by 10 bases, with 17 bases of the junction left unmatched. CDR1 is LNHDA, CDR2 SQIVND, per germline (reference sequence). The CDR3 extends over 17 amino acids. The full variable domain, with the rest looked up from reference TRBV19 and TRBJ1-1, is DGGITQSPKYLFRKEGQNVTLSCEQNLNHDAMYWYRQDPGQGLRLIYYSQIVNDFQKGDIAEGYSVSREKKESFPLTVTSAQKNPTAFYLCASSWSPGQGALMGAFFGQGTRLTVV.

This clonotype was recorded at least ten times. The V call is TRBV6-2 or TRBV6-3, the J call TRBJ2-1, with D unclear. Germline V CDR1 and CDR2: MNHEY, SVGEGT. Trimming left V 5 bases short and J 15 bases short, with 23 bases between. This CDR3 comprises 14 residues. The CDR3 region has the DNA TGTGCCAGCAGTGACCCCCCCCCGATTAAGCTTCCGTTCTTC. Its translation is CASSDPPPIKLPFF.

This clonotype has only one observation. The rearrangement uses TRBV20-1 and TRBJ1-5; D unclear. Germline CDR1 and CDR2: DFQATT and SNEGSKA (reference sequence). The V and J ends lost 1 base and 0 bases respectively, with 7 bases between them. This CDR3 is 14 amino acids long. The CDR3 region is CSARVGYSNQPQHF. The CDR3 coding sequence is TGCAGTGCTAGAGTCGGGTATAGCAATCAGCCCCAGCATTTT.

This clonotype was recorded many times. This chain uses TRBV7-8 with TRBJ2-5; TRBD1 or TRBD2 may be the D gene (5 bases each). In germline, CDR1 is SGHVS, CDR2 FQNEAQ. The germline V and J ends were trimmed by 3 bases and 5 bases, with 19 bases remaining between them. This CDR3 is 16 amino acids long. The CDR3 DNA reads TGTGCCAGCAGCTTCGTGGGGTGGGACCGGCGGGAGACCCAGTACTTC. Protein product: CASSFVGWDRRETQYF.

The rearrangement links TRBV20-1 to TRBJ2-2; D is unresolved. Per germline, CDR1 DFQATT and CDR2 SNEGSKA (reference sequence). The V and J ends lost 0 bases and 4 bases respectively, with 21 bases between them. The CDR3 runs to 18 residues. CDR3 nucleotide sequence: TGCAGTGCTAGAGATCGGCCAGGCTATATGGGTACCACCGGGGAGCTGTTTTTT. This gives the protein CSARDRPGYMGTTGELFF.

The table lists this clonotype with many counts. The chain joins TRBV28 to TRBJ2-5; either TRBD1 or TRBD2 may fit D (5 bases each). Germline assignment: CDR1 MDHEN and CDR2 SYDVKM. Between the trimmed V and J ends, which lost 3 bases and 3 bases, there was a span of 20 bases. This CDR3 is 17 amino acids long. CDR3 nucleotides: TGTGCCAGCAGTTTGGAGGTCGGCAGGGAGCCAAAAGAGACCCAGTACTTC. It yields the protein CASSLEVGREPKETQYF.

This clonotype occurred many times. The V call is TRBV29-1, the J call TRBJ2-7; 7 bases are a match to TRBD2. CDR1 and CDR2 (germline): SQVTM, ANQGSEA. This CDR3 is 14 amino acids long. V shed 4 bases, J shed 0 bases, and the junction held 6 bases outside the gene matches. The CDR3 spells CSVVPSGSSYEQYF. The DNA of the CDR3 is TGCAGCGTTGTCCCTAGCGGTAGCTCCTACGAGCAGTACTTC.

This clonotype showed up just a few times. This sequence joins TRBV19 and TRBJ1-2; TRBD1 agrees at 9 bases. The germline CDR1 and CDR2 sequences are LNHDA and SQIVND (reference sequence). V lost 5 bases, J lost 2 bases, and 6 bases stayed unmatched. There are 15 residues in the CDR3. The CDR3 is CASSAHRGRNYGYTF. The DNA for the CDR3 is TGTGCCAGTAGTGCCCACAGGGGGCGCAACTATGGCTACACCTTC. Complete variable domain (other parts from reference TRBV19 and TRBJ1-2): DGGITQSPKYLFRKEGQNVTLSCEQNLNHDAMYWYRQDPGQGLRLIYYSQIVNDFQKGDIAEGYSVSREKKESFPLTVTSAQKNPTAFYLCASSAHRGRNYGYTFGSGTRLTVV.

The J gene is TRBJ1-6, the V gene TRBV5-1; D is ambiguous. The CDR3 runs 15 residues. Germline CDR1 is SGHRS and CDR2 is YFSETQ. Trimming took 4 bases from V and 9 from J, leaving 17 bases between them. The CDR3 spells CASSPSGPPGSPLHF. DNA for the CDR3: TGCGCCAGCAGCCCATCCGGCCCTCCGGGTTCACCCCTCCACTTT.

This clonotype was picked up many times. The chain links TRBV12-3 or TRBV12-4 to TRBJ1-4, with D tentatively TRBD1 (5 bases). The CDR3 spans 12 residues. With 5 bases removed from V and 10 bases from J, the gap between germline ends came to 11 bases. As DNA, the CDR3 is TGTGCCAGCAGTCCCCGGGGGGGAAAACTGTTTTTT. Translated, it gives CASSPRGGKLFF.